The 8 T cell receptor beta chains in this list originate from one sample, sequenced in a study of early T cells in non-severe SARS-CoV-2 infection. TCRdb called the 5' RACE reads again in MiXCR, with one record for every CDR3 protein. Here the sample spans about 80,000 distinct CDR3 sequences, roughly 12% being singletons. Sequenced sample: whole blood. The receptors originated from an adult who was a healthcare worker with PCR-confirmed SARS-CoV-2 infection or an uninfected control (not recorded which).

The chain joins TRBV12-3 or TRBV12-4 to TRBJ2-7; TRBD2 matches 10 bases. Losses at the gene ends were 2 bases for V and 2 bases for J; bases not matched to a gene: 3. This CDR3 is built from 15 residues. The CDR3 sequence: CASSLPLAGAYEQYF. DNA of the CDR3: TGTGCCAGCAGTTTACCCCTAGCGGGAGCCTACGAGCAGTACTTC.

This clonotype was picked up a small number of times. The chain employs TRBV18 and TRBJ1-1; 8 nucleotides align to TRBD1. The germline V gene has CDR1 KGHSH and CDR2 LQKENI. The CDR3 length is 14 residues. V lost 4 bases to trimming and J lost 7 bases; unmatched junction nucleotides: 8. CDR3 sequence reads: CASSLGTGSDEAFF. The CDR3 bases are TGTGCCAGCTCACTCGGGACAGGAAGCGATGAAGCTTTCTTT. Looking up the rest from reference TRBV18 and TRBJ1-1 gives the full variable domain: NAGVMQNPRHLVRRRGQEARLRCSPMKGHSHVYWYRQLPEEGLKFMVYLQKENIIDESGMPKERFSAEFPKEGPSILRIQQVVRGDSAAYFCASSLGTGSDEAFFGQGTRLTVV.

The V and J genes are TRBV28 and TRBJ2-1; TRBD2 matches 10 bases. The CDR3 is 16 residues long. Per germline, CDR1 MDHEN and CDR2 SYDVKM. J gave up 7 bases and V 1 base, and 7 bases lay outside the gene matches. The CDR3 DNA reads TGTGCCAGCAGTTTATTTACTAGCGGGATATCGAATGAGCAGTTCTTC. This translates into CASSLFTSGISNEQFF.

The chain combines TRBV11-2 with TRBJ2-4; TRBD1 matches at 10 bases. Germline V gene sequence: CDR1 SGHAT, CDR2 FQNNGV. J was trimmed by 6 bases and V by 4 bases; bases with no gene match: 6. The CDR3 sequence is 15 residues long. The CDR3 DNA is TGTGCCAGCAGCTCGCTCCGGGACAGGGGAAACATTCAGTACTTC. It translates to CASSSLRDRGNIQYF.

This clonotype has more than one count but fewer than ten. CDR3 coding DNA: TGTGCCAGCAGCGGTTGGGACAGCACTAACTATGGCTACACCTTC. It yields the protein CASSGWDSTNYGYTF. The chain joins TRBV6-5 to TRBJ1-2, with 7 positions matching TRBD1. J was trimmed by 0 bases and V by 6 bases; bases with no gene match: 7. The CDR3 is 15 residues long. Germline CDR1 reads MNHEY; CDR2 reads SVGAGI.

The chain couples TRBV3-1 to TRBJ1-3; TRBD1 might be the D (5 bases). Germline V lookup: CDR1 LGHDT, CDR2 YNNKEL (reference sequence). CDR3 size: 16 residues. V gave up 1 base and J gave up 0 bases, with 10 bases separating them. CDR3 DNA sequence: TGTGCCAGCAGCCAAGTATTTGACAGCTCTGGAAACACCATATATTTT. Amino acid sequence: CASSQVFDSSGNTIYF. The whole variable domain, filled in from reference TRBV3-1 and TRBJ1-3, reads DTAVSQTPKYLVTQMGNDKSIKCEQNLGHDTMYWYKQDSKKFLKIMFSYNNKELIINETVPNRFSPKSPDKAHLNLHINSLELGDSAVYFCASSQVFDSSGNTIYFGEGSWLTVV.

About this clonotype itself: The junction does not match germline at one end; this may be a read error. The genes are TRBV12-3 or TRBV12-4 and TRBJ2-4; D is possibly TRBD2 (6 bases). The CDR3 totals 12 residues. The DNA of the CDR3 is TGTGCCAGCAGTTTAGGGCCCGGGACTGTTACTTTC. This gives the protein CASSLGPGTVTF.

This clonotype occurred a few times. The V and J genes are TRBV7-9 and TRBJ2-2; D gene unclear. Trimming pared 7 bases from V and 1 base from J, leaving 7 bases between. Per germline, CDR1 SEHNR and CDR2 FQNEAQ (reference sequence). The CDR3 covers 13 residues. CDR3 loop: CASTEMNTGELFF. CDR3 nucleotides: TGTGCCAGCACCGAAATGAACACCGGGGAGCTGTTTTTT.